The following is a T cell receptor (beta chain) sequence with its context. The data were produced by immunoSEQ multiplex PCR, yet TCRdb's version contains in-frame clones alone and is incomplete. The sample has approximately 120,000 clones, under 90% seen once. This entry is derived from a study of blood T cell repertoires in COVID-19. The V gene's germline CDR1 is SNHLY and CDR2 FYNNEI. The CDR3 runs to 13 residues. The V end lost 6 bases, the J end lost 6 bases, and 14 bases lay between the germline ends. The TCR originated in a woman between 45 and 65 years old with acute or convalescent COVID-19. The sample comprised peripheral blood. This chain uses TRBV2 with TRBJ1-2, with a weak D call TRBD1 (6 bases). The CDR3 spells CASRVQQGHGYTF. Written as DNA, the CDR3 is TGTGCCAGCAGAGTCCAACAGGGACATGGCTACACCTTC.